The rows below give T cell receptor beta chains drawn from one sample of a study of shared clonotypes between healthy human individuals. The table came from immunoSEQ multiplex PCR; TCRdb's copy has only in-frame clones and leaves some out. The sample records around 690,000 clones, 90% being singletons. The specimen sequenced was memory CD8+ T cells from PBMCs. The receptors come from a man younger than 30 in good health. Some clones in this sample may be carry-over from other donors' samples. The conserved cysteine and the conserved F or W are not part of the CDR3 here. The order of the fields is CDR3 protein, V gene, CDR3 length, J gene.

cdr3_aa: ASSPARLTQETQY
v_call: TRBV18
cdr3_length: 13
j_call: TRBJ2-5

cdr3_aa: ASSQDPVTGEGTEAF
v_call: TRBV4-2
cdr3_length: 15
j_call: TRBJ1-1

cdr3_aa: ASSGHVSYNEQF
v_call: TRBV19
cdr3_length: 12
j_call: TRBJ2-1

cdr3_aa: ASSLARSSYEQY
v_call: TRBV11-1
cdr3_length: 12
j_call: TRBJ2-7

cdr3_aa: ASSLGTAWYNEQF
v_call: TRBV27
cdr3_length: 13
j_call: TRBJ2-1

cdr3_aa: ASSYSGGGETQY
v_call: TRBV6-6
cdr3_length: 12
j_call: TRBJ2-5

cdr3_aa: SVERTSGSTGELF
v_call: TRBV29-1
cdr3_length: 13
j_call: TRBJ2-2

cdr3_aa: ASSLGTGGSGELF
v_call: TRBV7-8
cdr3_length: 13
j_call: TRBJ2-2

cdr3_aa: ASSFGTSDVITYNEQF
v_call: TRBV13
cdr3_length: 16
j_call: TRBJ2-1

cdr3_aa: ASLTWTEGYT
v_call: TRBV6-5
cdr3_length: 10
j_call: TRBJ1-2

cdr3_aa: ASSLGIGSEQF
v_call: TRBV11-2
cdr3_length: 11
j_call: TRBJ2-1

cdr3_aa: ASSSLAGGYNEQF
v_call: TRBV7-2
cdr3_length: 13
j_call: TRBJ2-1

cdr3_aa: ASIPRTENTGELF
v_call: TRBV19
cdr3_length: 13
j_call: TRBJ2-2

cdr3_aa: ASSSGQRAFWPEAF
v_call: TRBV19
cdr3_length: 14
j_call: TRBJ1-1

cdr3_aa: ASSPIFYNEQF
v_call: TRBV19
cdr3_length: 11
j_call: TRBJ2-1

cdr3_aa: ASSKYGPGAPPSSDTQY
v_call: TRBV11-2
cdr3_length: 17
j_call: TRBJ2-3

cdr3_aa: SVVRGSEQY
v_call: TRBV29-1
cdr3_length: 9
j_call: TRBJ2-7

cdr3_aa: ASSVTVNTEAF
v_call: TRBV9
cdr3_length: 11
j_call: TRBJ1-1

cdr3_aa: ASSQEFVGQRSGVYEQY
v_call: TRBV4-1
cdr3_length: 17
j_call: TRBJ2-7

cdr3_aa: ASSLRRGYNTEAF
v_call: TRBV28
cdr3_length: 13
j_call: TRBJ1-1

cdr3_aa: ASSYRPGQRNTEAF
v_call: TRBV7-8
cdr3_length: 14
j_call: TRBJ1-1

cdr3_aa: ASSVGDGHNQPQH
v_call: TRBV9
cdr3_length: 13
j_call: TRBJ1-5

cdr3_aa: ASSSVTSGLYNEQF
v_call: TRBV28
cdr3_length: 14
j_call: TRBJ2-1

cdr3_aa: ASRNPTTAPRNGYT
v_call: TRBV4-1
cdr3_length: 14
j_call: TRBJ1-2

cdr3_aa: ASSVDWTGVTGELF
v_call: TRBV9
cdr3_length: 14
j_call: TRBJ2-2

cdr3_aa: ASSGNNEQF
v_call: TRBV7-9
cdr3_length: 9
j_call: TRBJ2-1

cdr3_aa: ASSQTIGGGRVTDTQY
v_call: TRBV4-2
cdr3_length: 16
j_call: TRBJ2-3

cdr3_aa: ASSLGGAPRDTEAF
v_call: TRBV11-3
cdr3_length: 14
j_call: TRBJ1-1

cdr3_aa: ASSESWGSGNTIY
v_call: TRBV9
cdr3_length: 13
j_call: TRBJ1-3

cdr3_aa: ASSQGRGAGGPRNEQF
v_call: TRBV4-1
cdr3_length: 16
j_call: TRBJ2-1

cdr3_aa: ASSVEWGSAKNIQY
v_call: TRBV9
cdr3_length: 14
j_call: TRBJ2-4

cdr3_aa: ASSLVSFGEQY
v_call: TRBV11-2
cdr3_length: 11
j_call: TRBJ2-7

cdr3_aa: ASSSPRLGPKETQY
v_call: TRBV13
cdr3_length: 14
j_call: TRBJ2-5

cdr3_aa: ASSSWGQAYEQY
v_call: TRBV11-2
cdr3_length: 12
j_call: TRBJ2-7

cdr3_aa: ASSLWTGSGGELF
v_call: TRBV28
cdr3_length: 13
j_call: TRBJ2-2

cdr3_aa: ASSGWTGGETQY
v_call: TRBV11-1
cdr3_length: 12
j_call: TRBJ2-5

cdr3_aa: ASRGVFGNIQY
v_call: TRBV7-9
cdr3_length: 11
j_call: TRBJ2-4

cdr3_aa: ASSEGSYEQY
v_call: TRBV11-2
cdr3_length: 10
j_call: TRBJ2-7

cdr3_aa: ASIKRGTEAF
v_call: TRBV5-6
cdr3_length: 10
j_call: TRBJ1-1

cdr3_aa: ASSRFWQRSTDTQY
v_call: TRBV5-1
cdr3_length: 14
j_call: TRBJ2-3

cdr3_aa: ASSLRTGRSYEQY
v_call: TRBV11-2
cdr3_length: 13
j_call: TRBJ2-7

cdr3_aa: ASSLGTGGRGEKLF
v_call: TRBV5-6
cdr3_length: 14
j_call: TRBJ1-4

cdr3_aa: ASSLISGGTEAF
v_call: TRBV7-9
cdr3_length: 12
j_call: TRBJ1-1

cdr3_aa: ASSSRRALSYNEQF
v_call: TRBV11-2
cdr3_length: 14
j_call: TRBJ2-1

cdr3_aa: ASSLRAGSGSYEQY
v_call: TRBV4-1
cdr3_length: 14
j_call: TRBJ2-7

cdr3_aa: ASSPGDRSYEQY
v_call: TRBV7-9
cdr3_length: 12
j_call: TRBJ2-7

cdr3_aa: ASSLFLDSYNEQF
v_call: TRBV27
cdr3_length: 13
j_call: TRBJ2-1

cdr3_aa: ASSRGLAGVTDTQY
v_call: TRBV7-2
cdr3_length: 14
j_call: TRBJ2-3

cdr3_aa: ASSQDRLAGGSSYNEQF
v_call: TRBV4-3
cdr3_length: 17
j_call: TRBJ2-1

cdr3_aa: ASSQEAQAGYEQY
v_call: TRBV4-2
cdr3_length: 13
j_call: TRBJ2-7

cdr3_aa: ASSYGSVGVGKQF
v_call: TRBV6-5
cdr3_length: 13
j_call: TRBJ2-1

cdr3_aa: ASSLAWGMNTEAF
v_call: TRBV14
cdr3_length: 13
j_call: TRBJ1-1